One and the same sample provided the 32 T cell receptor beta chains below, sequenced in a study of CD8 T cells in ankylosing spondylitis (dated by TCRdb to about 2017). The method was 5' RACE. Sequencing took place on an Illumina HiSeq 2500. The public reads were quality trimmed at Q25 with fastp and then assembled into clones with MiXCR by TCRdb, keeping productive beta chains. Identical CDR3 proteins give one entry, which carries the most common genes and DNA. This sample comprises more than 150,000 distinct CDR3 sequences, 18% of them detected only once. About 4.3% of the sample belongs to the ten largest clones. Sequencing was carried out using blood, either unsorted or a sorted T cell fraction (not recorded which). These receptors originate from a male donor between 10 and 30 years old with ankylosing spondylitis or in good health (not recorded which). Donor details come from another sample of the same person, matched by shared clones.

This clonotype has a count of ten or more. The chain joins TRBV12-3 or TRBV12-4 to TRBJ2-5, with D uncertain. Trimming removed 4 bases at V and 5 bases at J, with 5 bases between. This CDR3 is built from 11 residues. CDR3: CASSSVETQYF. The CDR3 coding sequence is TGTGCCAGCAGTTCCGTGGAGACCCAGTACTTC.

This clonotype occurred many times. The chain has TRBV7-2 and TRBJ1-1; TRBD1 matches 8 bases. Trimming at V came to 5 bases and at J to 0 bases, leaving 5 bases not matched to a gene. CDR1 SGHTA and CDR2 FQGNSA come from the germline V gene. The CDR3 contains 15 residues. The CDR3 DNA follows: TGTGCCAGCAGCCGCAGGGGGCTTTTGAACACTGAAGCTTTCTTT. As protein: CASSRRGLLNTEAFF.

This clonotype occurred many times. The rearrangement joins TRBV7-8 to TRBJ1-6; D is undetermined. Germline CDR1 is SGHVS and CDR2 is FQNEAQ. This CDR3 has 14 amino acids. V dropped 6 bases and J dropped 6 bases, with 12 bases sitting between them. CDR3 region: CASSHREGNSPLHF. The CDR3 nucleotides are TGTGCCAGCAGTCACCGAGAGGGTAATTCACCCCTCCACTTT.

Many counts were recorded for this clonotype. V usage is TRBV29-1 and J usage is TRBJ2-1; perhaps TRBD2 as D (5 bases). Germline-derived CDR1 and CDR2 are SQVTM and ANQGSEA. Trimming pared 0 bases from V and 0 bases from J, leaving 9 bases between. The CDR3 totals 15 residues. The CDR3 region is CSVEDQGLSYNEQFF. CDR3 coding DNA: TGCAGCGTTGAAGATCAAGGACTCTCCTACAATGAGCAGTTCTTC.

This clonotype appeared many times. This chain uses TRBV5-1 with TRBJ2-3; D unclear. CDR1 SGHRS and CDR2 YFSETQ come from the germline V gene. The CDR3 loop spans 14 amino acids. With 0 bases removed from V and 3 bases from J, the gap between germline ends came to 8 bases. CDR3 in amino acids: CASSLAARTDTQYF. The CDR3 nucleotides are TGCGCCAGCAGCTTGGCCGCGAGAACAGATACGCAGTATTTT.

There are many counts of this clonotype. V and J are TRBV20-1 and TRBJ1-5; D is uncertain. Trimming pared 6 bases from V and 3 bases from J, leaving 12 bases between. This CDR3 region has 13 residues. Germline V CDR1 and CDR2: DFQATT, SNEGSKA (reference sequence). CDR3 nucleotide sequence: TGCAGTGCGGGAGGCGGGCACAATCAGCCCCAGCATTTT. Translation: CSAGGGHNQPQHF.

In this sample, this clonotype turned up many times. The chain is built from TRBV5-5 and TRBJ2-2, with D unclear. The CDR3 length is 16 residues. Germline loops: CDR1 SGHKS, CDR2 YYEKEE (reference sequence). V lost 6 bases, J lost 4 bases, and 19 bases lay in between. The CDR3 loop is CASIQGPHVATGELFF. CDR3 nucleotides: TGTGCCAGCATTCAAGGGCCCCATGTGGCCACCGGGGAGCTGTTTTTT.

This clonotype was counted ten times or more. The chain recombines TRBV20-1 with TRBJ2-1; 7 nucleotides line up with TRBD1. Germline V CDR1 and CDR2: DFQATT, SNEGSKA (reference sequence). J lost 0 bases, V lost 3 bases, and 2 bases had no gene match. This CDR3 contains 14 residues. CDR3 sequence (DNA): TGCAGTGCTAGTTGGGACAGCTCCTACAATGAGCAGTTCTTC. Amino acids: CSASWDSSYNEQFF.

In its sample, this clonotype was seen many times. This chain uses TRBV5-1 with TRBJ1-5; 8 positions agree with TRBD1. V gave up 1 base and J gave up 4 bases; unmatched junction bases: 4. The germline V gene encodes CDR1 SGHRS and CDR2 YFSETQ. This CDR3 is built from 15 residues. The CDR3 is CASSLQGAANQPQHF. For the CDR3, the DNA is TGCGCCAGCAGCTTGCAGGGGGCGGCGAATCAGCCCCAGCATTTT. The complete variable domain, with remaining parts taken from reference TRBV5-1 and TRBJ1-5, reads KAGVTQTPRYLIKTRGQQVTLSCSPISGHRSVSWYQQTPGQGLQFLFEYFSETQRNKGNFPGRFSGRQFSNSRSEMNVSTLELGDSALYLCASSLQGAANQPQHFGDGTRLSIL.

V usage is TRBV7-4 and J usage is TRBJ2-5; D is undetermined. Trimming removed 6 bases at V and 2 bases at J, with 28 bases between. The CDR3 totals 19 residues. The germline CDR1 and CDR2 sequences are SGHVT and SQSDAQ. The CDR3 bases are TGTGCCAGCAGACCAGACCGTTACTCTCCCTTGTTCCCACAAGAGACCCAGTACTTC. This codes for CASRPDRYSPLFPQETQYF.

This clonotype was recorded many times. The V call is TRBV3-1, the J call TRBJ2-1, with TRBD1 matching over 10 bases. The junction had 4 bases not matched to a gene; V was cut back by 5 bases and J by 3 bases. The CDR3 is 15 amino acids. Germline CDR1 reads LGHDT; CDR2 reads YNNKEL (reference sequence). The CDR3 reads CASSDGTGVYNEQFF. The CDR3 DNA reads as TGTGCCAGCAGCGACGGGACAGGGGTCTACAATGAGCAGTTCTTC.

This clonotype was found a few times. This chain's CDR3 is CASGKGWDEKLFF. In nucleotides, the CDR3 is TGTGCCAGCGGAAAGGGATGGGATGAAAAACTGTTTTTT. The rearrangement uses TRBV28 and TRBJ1-4; the D is unclear. Germline CDR1 MDHEN, CDR2 SYDVKM. V lost 8 bases and J lost 6, with 13 bases in between. The CDR3 runs 13 residues.

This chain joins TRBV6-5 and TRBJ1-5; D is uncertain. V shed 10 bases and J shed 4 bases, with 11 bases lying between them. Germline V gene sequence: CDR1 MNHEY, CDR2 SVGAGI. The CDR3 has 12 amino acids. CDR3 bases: TGTGCCACCAGCAGACCTAATCAGCCCCAGCATTTT. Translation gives CATSRPNQPQHF.

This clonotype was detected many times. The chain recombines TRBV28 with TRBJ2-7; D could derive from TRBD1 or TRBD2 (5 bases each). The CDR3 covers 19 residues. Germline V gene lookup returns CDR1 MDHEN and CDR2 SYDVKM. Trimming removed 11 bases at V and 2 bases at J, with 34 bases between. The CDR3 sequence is CAWFPSDPGTAQGPYEQYF. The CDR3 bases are TGTGCCTGGTTTCCCTCCGATCCCGGGACCGCCCAGGGACCCTACGAGCAGTACTTC.

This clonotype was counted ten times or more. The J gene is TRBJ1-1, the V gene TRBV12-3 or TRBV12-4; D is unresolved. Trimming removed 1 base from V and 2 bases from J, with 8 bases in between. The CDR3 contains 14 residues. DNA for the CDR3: TGTGCCAGCAGTTTAGTCGGCAGTAACACTGAAGCTTTCTTT. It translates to CASSLVGSNTEAFF.

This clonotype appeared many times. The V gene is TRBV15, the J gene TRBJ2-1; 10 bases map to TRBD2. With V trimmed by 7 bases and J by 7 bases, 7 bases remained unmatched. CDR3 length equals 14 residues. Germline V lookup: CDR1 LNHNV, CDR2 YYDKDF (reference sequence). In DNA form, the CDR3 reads TGTGCCACCAAGGGGCCTAGCGGGAGAAATGAGCAGTTCTTC. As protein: CATKGPSGRNEQFF.

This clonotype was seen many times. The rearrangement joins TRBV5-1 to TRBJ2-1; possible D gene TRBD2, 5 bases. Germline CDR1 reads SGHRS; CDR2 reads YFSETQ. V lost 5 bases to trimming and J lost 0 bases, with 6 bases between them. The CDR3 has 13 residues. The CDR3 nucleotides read TGCGCCAGCAGACTAGACTCCTACAATGAGCAGTTCTTC. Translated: CASRLDSYNEQFF.

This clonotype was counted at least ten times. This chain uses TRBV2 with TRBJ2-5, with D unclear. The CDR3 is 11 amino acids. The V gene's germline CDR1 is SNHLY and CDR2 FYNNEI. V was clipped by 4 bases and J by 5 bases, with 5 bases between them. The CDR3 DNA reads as TGTGCCAGCAGTGTAACGGAGACCCAGTACTTC. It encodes CASSVTETQYF.

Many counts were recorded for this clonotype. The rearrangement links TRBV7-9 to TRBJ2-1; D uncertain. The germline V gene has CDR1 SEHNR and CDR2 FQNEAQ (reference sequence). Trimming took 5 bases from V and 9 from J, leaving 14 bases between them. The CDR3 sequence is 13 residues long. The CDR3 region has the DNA TGTGCCAGCAGCCGCTCAACGCACGGTGAGCAGTTCTTC. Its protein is CASSRSTHGEQFF.

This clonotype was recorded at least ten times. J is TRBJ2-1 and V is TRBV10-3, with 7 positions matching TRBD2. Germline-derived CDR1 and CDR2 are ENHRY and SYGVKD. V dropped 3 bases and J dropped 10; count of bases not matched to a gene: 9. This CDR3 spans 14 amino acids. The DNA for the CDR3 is TGTGCCATCAGTGATGGTGCGGGAGTAAGGGAGCAGTTCTTC. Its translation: CAISDGAGVREQFF.

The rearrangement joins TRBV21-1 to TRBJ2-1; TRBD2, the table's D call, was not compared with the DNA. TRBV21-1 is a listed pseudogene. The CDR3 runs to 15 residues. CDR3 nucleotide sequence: TGTGCCAGCAGCTCCCGGACTAGCGGAAACGATGAGCAGTTCTTC. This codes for CASSSRTSGNDEQFF.

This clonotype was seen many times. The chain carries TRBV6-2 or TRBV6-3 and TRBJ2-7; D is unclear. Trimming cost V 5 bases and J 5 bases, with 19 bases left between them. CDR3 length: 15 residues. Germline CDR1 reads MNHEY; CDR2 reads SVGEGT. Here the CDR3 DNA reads TGTGCCAGCAGTCATAAGGGCGTCCAGGCGGACGAGCAGTACTTC. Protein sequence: CASSHKGVQADEQYF.

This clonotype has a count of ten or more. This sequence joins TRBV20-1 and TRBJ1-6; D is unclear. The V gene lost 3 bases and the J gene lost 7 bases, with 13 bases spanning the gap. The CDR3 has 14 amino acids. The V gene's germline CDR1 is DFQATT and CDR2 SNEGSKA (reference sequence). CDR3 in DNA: TGCAGTGCTAGGAGTCTGGGGATGAATTCACCCCTCCACTTT. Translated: CSARSLGMNSPLHF.

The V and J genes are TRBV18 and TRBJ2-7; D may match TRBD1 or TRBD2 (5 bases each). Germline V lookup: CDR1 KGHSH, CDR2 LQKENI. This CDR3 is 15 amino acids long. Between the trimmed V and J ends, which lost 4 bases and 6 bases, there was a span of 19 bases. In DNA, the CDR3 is TGTGCCAGCTCACGCAGGGACGGCTGGACTGGCGAGCAGTACGTC. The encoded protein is CASSRRDGWTGEQYV.

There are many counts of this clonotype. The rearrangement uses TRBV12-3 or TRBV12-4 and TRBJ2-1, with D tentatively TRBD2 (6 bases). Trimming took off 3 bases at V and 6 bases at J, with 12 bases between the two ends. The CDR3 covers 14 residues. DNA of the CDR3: TGTGCCAGCAGTTTTTCCGGAGGGAGCAATGAGCAGTTCTTC. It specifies CASSFSGGSNEQFF.

CDR3 in amino acids: CASSYMVRLSSYNEQFF. CDR3 in DNA: TGTGCCAGCAGTTATATGGTACGGTTAAGCTCCTACAATGAGCAGTTCTTC. The chain joins TRBV6-2 or TRBV6-3 to TRBJ2-1; D uncertain. The germline V gene has CDR1 MNHEY and CDR2 SVGEGT. The CDR3 has 17 amino acids. Trimming took off 3 bases at V and 0 bases at J, with 15 bases between the two ends.

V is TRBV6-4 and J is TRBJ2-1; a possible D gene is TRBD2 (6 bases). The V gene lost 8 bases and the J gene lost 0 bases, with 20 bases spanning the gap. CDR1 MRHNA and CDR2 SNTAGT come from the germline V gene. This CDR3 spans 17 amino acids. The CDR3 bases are TGTGCCAGCTCTACAAAGAAGGGACTCAGCTCCTACAATGAGCAGTTCTTC. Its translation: CASSTKKGLSSYNEQFF.

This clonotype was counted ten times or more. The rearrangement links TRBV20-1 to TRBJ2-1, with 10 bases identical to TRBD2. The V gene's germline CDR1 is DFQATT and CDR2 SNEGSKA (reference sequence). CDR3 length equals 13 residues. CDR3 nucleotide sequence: TGCAGACTTCAGCGGGAGGGTTTCAATGAGCAGTTCTTC. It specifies CRLQREGFNEQFF.

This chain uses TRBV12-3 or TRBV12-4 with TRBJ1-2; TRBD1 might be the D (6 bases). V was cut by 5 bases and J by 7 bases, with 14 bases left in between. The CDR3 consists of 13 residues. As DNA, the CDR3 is TGTGCCAGCAGTCTTGGGGGGGCGAGTGGCTACACCTTC. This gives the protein CASSLGGASGYTF.

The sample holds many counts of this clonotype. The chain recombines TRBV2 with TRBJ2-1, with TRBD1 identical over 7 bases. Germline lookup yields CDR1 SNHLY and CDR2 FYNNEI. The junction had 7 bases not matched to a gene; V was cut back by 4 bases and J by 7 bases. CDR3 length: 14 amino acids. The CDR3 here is CASSATGVLNEQFF. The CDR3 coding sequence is TGTGCCAGCAGTGCAACAGGGGTATTGAATGAGCAGTTCTTC.

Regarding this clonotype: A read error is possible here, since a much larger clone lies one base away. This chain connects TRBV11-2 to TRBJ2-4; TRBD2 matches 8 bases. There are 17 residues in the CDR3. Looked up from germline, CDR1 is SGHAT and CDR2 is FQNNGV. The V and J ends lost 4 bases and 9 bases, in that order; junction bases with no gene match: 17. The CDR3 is CASSSETGAGGSGIQYF. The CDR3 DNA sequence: TGTGCCAGCAGCTCCGAAACCGGGGCGGGGGGCAGCGGCATTCAGTACTTC.

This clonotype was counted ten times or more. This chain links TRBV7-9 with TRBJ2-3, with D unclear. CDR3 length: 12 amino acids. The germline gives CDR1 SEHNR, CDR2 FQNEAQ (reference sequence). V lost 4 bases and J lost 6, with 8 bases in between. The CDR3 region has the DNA TGTGCCAGCAGCTCGTCCAGCGATACGCAGTATTTT. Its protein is CASSSSSDTQYF. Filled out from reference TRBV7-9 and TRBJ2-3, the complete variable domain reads DTGVSQNPRHKITKRGQNVTFRCDPISEHNRLYWYRQTLGQGPEFLTYFQNEAQLEKSRLLSDRFSAERPKGSFSTLEIQRTEQGDSAMYLCASSSSSDTQYFGPGTRLTVL.